This T cell receptor beta chain was sequenced in a study of cytomegalovirus exposure and HLA in healthy donors. A multiplex PCR was run with 60 Vbeta primers and 13 Jbeta primers. The protocol was immunoSEQ multiplex PCR, while the TCRdb copy is restricted to in-frame clones and leaves out a portion. The sample carries fewer than 200,000 clones, approximately 78% recorded once. J gave up 7 bases and V 1 base, and 19 bases lay outside the gene matches. This CDR3 is built from 19 residues. CDR1 SEHNR and CDR2 FQNEAQ come from the germline V gene (reference sequence). This TCR came from a woman aged 18-29 years in good health and CMV-seronegative. Material: PBMCs. The gene calls are TRBV7-9 and TRBJ2-7; 10 bases align to TRBD2. The CDR3 loop is CASSLESSGSPYFLGEQYF. CDR3 in DNA: TGTGCCAGCAGCTTAGAATCTAGCGGGAGTCCCTACTTTTTGGGAGAGCAGTACTTC.